The source of this TCR beta chain is a study of metastatic and nonmetastatic thyroid tumors (TCRdb year 2020). Study-wide context: The researchers compared repertoires between peripheral blood samples and tumor or nodule tissue samples from patients with malignant or benign thyroid disease. The study at large found these results: TCR beta diversity was reported as significantly higher in malignant tumors than in benign nodules, in both blood and tumor samples.

No treatment had been received by any patient before thyroid surgery. Using T-cell receptor beta sequencing, the researchers looked back retrospectively at clinical samples from patients, gathered between the early 2010s and the late 2010s. Trimming takes 1 base from V and 9 bases from J, and the germline ends sit 13 bases apart. Per the germline V gene, SGHNT is the CDR1 and YENEEA is the CDR2. From its cysteine to its phenylalanine, the CDR3 spans 14 amino acids. Only the CDR3 DNA is retained, 42 bases long and in frame from the first base. Library preparation employed PCR. The listed sequencing device is Illumina HiSeq 4000. The TCR beta-chain CDR3 region of each patient was profiled by high-throughput sequencing. From the authors' description of their analysis: Drawing on CDR3 differences between clinicopathological groups, the researchers built a classifier meant to tell apart patients with distant-metastatic papillary thyroid cancer. Repertoire diversity was assessed with the Shannon index, and tumor-blood repertoire similarity with the Morisita-Horn index. TCRdb reprocessing: public reads trimmed at Q25 with fastp, clones called with MiXCR, in-frame beta chains kept. For this entry, the V and J calls and clone size follow TCRdb and not the study's own pipeline. In all, the sample holds about 59,000 clones, and 15% to 20% of those were seen once. The ten top clones hold roughly a tenth of the sample.

This clone appeared many times. Its cognate antigen has yet to be identified. There are no base qualities to consult, and no much larger clone falls within one base. Other DNA sequences of this sample code for an identical CDR3. The chain is made from TRBV11-3 and TRBJ2-4; confidence is insufficient to name the D gene. The receptor's source is a male donor with papillary thyroid cancer or a benign thyroid nodule (not recorded which). Some clones in this sample may be carry-over from other donors' samples. Source material: blood. The nucleotides read TGTGCCAGCAGCTTAGGGCAGGAAGGTGGCATTCAGTACTTC. This codes for CASSLGQEGGIQYF. Supplemented by the reference TRBV11-3 and TRBJ2-4 proteins around the CDR3, the complete variable domain is EAGVVQSPRYKIIEKKQPVAFWCNPISGHNTLYWYLQNLGQGPELLIRYENEEAVDDSQLPKDRFSAERLKGVDSTLKIQPAELGDSAVYLCASSLGQEGGIQYFGAGTRLSVL.